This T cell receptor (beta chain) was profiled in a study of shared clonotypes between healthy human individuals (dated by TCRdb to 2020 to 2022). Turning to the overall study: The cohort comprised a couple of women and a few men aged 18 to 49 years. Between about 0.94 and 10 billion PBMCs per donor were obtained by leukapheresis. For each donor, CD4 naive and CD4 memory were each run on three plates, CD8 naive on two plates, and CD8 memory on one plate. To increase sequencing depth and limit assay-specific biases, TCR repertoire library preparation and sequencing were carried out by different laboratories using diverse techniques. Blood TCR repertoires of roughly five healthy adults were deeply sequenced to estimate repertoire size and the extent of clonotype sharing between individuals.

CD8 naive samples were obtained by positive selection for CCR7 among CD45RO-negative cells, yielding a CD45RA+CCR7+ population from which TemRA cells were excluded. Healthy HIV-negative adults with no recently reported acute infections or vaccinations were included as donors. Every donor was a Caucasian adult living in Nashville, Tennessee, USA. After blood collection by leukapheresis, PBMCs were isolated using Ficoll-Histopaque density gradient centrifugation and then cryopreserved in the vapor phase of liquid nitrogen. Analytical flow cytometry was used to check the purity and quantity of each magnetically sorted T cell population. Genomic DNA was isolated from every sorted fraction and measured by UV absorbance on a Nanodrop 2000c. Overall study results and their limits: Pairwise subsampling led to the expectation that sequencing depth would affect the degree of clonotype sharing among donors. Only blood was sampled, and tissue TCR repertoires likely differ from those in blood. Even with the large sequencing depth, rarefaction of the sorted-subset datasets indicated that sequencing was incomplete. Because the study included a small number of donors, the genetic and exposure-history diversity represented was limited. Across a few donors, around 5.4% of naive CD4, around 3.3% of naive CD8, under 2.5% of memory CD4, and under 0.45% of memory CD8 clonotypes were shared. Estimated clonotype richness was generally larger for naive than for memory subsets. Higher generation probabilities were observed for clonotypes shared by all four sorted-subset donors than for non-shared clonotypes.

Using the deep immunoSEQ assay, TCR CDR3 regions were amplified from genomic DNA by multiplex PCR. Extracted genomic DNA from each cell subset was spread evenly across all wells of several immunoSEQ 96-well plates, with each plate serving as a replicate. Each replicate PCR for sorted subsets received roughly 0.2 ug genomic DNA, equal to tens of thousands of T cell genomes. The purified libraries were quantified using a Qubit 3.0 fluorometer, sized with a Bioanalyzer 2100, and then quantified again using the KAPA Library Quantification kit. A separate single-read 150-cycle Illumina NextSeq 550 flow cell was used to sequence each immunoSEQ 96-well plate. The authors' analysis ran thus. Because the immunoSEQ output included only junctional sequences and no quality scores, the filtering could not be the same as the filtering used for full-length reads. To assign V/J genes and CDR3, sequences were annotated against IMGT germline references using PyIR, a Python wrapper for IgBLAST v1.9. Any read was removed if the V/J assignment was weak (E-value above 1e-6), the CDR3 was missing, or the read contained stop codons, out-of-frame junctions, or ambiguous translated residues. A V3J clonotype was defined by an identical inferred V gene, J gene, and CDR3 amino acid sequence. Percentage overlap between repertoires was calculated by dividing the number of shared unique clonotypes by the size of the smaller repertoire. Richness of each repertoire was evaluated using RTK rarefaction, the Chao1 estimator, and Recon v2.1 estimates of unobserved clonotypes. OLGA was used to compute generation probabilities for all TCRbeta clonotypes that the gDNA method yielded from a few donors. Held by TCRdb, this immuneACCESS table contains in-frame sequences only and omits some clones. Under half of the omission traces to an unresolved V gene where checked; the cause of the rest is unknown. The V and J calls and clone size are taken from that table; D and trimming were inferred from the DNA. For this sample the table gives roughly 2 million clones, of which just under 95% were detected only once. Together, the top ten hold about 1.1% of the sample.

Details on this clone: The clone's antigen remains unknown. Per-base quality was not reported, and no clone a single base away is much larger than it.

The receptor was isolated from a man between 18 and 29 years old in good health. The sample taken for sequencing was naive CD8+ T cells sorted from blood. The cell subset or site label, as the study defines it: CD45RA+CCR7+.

CDR3 reads: CASTTGEIGSGANVLTF. The DNA reads TGTGCCAGTACCACAGGGGAAATAGGGTCTGGGGCCAACGTCCTGACTTTC. The chain links TRBV25-1 with TRBJ2-6, with 7 bases in between that match TRBD1. From the cysteine up to the phenylalanine, the CDR3 has a length of 17 residues. Of the read, only the CDR3 DNA is kept; its 51 bases are in frame from base 1. V lost 9 bases and J lost 1 base, and the count of bases not matched to a germline gene is 12. Based on the germline V gene, the CDR1 and CDR2 sequences are MGHDK and SYGVNS.